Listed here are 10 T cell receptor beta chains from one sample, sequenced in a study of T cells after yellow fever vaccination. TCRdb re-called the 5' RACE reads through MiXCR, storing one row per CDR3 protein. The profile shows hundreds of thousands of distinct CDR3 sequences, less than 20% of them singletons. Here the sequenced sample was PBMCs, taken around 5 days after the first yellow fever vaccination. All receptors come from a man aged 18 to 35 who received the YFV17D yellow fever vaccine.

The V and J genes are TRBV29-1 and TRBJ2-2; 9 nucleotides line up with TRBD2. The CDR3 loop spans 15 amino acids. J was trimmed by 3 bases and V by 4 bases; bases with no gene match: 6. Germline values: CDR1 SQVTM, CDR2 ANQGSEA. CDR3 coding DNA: TGCAGCGTTGTTAGCGGGGGACGGGACACCGGGGAGCTGTTTTTT. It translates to CSVVSGGRDTGELFF.

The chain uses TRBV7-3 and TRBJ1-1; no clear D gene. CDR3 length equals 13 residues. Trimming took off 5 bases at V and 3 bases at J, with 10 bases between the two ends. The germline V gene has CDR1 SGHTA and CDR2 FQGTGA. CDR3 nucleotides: TGTGCCAGCAGCACCCTTGGGGACACTGAAGCTTTCTTT. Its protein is CASSTLGDTEAFF.

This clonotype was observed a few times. As DNA, the CDR3 is TGTGCCAGCAGTTTTCTGGACGGGATTCAGCCCCAGCATTTT. This encodes CASSFLDGIQPQHF. The chain uses TRBV12-3 or TRBV12-4 and TRBJ1-5; no clear D gene. The CDR3 is 14 amino acids. V dropped 3 bases and J dropped 6 bases, with 12 bases sitting between them.

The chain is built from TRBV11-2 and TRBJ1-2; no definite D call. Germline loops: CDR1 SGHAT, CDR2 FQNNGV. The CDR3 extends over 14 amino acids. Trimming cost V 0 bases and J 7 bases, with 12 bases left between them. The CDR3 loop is CASSLEGNSRGYTF. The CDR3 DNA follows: TGTGCCAGCAGCTTAGAAGGGAACAGCCGTGGCTACACCTTC.

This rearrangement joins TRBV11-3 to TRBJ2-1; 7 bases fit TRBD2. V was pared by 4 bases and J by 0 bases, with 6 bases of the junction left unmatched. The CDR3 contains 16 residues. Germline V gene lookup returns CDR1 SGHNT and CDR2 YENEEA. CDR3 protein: CASSSSSGFSYNEQFF. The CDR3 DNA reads TGTGCCAGCAGCTCCTCTAGCGGATTCTCCTACAATGAGCAGTTCTTC.

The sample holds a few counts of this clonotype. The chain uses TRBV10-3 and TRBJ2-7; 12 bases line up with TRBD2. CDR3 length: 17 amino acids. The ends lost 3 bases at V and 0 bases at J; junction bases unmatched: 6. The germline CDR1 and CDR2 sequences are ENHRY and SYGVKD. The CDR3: CAISDIGTSGLSYEQYF. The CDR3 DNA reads TGTGCCATCAGTGATATTGGGACTAGCGGGCTCTCCTACGAGCAGTACTTC.

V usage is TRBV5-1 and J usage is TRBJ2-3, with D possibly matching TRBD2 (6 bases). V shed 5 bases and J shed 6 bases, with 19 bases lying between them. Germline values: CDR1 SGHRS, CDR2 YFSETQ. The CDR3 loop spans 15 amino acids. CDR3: CASRRVADLTDTQYF. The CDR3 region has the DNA TGCGCCAGCAGACGAGTAGCGGATCTCACGGATACGCAGTATTTT.

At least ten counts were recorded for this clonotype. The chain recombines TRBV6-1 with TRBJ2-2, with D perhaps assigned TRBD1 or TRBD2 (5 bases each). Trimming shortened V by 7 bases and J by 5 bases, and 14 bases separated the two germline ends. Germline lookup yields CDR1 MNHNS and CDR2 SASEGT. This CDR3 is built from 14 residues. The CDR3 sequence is CASTKLGVTGELFF. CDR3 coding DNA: TGTGCCAGCACTAAGTTGGGGGTAACCGGGGAGCTGTTTTTT.

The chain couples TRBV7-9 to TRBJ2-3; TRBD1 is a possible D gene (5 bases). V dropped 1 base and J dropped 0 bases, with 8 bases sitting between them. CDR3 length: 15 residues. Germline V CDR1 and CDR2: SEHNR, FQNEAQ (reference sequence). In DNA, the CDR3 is TGTGCCAGCAGCTTAGTAAAGGGGAGCACAGATACGCAGTATTTT. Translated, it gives CASSLVKGSTDTQYF.

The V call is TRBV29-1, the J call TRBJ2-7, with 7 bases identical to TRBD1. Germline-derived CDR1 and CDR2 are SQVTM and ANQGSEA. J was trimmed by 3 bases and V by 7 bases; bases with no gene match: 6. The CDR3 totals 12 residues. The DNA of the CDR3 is TGCAGCGGAATAACAGGGGACTACGAGCAGTACTTC. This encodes CSGITGDYEQYF.